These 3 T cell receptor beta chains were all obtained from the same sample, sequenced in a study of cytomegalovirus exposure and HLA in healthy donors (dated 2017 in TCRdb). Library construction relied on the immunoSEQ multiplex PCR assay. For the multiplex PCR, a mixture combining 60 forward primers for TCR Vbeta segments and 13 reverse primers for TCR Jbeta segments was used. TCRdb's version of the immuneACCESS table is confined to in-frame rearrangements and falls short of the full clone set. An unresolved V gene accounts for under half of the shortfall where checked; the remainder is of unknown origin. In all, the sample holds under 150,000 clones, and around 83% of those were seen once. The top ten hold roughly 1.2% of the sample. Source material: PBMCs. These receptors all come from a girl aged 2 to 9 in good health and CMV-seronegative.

The CDR3 DNA is TGTGCCAGTAGTACTGAGGAGACCCAGTACTTC. Amino acid sequence: CASSTEETQYF. This sequence joins TRBV19 and TRBJ2-5; D is uncertain. In germline, CDR1 is LNHDA, CDR2 SQIVND (reference sequence). The CDR3 totals 11 residues. The germline V and J ends were trimmed by 4 bases and 5 bases, with 5 bases remaining between them. Full variable domain (outside the CDR3, taken from reference TRBV19 and TRBJ2-5): DGGITQSPKYLFRKEGQNVTLSCEQNLNHDAMYWYRQDPGQGLRLIYYSQIVNDFQKGDIAEGYSVSREKKESFPLTVTSAQKNPTAFYLCASSTEETQYFGPGTRLLVL.

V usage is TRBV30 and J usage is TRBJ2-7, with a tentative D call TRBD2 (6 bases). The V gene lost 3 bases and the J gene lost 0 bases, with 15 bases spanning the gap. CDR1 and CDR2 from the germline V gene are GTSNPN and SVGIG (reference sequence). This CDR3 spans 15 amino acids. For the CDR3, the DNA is TGTGCCTGGAGCCGGCGGACTATTCGCTCCTACGAGCAGTACTTC. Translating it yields CAWSRRTIRSYEQYF.

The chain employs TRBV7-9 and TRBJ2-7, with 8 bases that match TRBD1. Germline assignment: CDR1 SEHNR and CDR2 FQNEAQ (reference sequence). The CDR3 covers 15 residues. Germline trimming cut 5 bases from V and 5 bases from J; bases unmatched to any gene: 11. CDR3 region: CASSPGQGGSDEQYF. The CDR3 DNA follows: TGTGCCAGCAGCCCCGGACAGGGAGGAAGCGACGAGCAGTACTTC. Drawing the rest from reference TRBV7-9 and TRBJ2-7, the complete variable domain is DTGVSQNPRHKITKRGQNVTFRCDPISEHNRLYWYRQTLGQGPEFLTYFQNEAQLEKSRLLSDRFSAERPKGSFSTLEIQRTEQGDSAMYLCASSPGQGGSDEQYFGPGTRLTVT.